This TCR beta chain was identified during a study of a mutant IDH1 vaccine in newly diagnosed glioma. Study-level background: Vaccination began 4-6 weeks post radiotherapy alone, or with temozolomide cycles. Visits V12 and V13 fell at weeks 35 and 47, respectively. A roughly 60% male, approximately 40% female split and a mean age of roughly 44 years characterized treated patients.

Note on this clone: Its target is not known.

V was trimmed by 3 bases and J by 3 bases, leaving 15 bases between them. The CDR3 is 15 residues long. CDR1 and CDR2 (germline): SGHVS, FQNEAQ. This sample's time point: week 47, end of study. All doses held 300 ug of mutant IDH1 20-mer peptide, with topical imiquimod. TCRdb keeps only in-frame clones here, not all; method: immunoSEQ multiplex PCR. The repertoire includes approximately 52,000 clones, more than 75% of them detected once, and around 4.9% sits in the top ten. The receptor's source is a middle-aged woman with glioma. Some clones in this sample may be carry-over from other donors' samples. The starting material was PBMCs, obtained from a glioma patient whose treatment included an IDH1 peptide vaccine. The V and J genes are TRBV7-8 and TRBJ2-7; D may be TRBD2 (6 bases). The CDR3 spells CASSFPSGGDYEQYF. CDR3 DNA sequence: TGTGCCAGCAGCTTTCCCTCAGGAGGGGACTACGAGCAGTACTTC.